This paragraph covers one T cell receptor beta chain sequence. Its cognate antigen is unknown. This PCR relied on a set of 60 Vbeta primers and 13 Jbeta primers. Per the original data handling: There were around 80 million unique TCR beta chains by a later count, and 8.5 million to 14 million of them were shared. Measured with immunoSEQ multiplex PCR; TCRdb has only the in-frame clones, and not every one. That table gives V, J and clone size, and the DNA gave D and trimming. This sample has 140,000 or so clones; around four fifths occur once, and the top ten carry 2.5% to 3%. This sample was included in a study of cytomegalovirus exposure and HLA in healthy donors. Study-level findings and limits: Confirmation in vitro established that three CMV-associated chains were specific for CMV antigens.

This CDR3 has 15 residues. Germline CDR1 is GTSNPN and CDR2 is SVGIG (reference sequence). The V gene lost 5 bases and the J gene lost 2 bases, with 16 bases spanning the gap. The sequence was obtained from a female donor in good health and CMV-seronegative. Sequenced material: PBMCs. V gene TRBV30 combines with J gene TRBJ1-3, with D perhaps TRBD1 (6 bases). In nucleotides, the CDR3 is TGTGCCTGGGATGAAATGACAGGCGCTGGAAACACCATATATTTT. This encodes CAWDEMTGAGNTIYF.